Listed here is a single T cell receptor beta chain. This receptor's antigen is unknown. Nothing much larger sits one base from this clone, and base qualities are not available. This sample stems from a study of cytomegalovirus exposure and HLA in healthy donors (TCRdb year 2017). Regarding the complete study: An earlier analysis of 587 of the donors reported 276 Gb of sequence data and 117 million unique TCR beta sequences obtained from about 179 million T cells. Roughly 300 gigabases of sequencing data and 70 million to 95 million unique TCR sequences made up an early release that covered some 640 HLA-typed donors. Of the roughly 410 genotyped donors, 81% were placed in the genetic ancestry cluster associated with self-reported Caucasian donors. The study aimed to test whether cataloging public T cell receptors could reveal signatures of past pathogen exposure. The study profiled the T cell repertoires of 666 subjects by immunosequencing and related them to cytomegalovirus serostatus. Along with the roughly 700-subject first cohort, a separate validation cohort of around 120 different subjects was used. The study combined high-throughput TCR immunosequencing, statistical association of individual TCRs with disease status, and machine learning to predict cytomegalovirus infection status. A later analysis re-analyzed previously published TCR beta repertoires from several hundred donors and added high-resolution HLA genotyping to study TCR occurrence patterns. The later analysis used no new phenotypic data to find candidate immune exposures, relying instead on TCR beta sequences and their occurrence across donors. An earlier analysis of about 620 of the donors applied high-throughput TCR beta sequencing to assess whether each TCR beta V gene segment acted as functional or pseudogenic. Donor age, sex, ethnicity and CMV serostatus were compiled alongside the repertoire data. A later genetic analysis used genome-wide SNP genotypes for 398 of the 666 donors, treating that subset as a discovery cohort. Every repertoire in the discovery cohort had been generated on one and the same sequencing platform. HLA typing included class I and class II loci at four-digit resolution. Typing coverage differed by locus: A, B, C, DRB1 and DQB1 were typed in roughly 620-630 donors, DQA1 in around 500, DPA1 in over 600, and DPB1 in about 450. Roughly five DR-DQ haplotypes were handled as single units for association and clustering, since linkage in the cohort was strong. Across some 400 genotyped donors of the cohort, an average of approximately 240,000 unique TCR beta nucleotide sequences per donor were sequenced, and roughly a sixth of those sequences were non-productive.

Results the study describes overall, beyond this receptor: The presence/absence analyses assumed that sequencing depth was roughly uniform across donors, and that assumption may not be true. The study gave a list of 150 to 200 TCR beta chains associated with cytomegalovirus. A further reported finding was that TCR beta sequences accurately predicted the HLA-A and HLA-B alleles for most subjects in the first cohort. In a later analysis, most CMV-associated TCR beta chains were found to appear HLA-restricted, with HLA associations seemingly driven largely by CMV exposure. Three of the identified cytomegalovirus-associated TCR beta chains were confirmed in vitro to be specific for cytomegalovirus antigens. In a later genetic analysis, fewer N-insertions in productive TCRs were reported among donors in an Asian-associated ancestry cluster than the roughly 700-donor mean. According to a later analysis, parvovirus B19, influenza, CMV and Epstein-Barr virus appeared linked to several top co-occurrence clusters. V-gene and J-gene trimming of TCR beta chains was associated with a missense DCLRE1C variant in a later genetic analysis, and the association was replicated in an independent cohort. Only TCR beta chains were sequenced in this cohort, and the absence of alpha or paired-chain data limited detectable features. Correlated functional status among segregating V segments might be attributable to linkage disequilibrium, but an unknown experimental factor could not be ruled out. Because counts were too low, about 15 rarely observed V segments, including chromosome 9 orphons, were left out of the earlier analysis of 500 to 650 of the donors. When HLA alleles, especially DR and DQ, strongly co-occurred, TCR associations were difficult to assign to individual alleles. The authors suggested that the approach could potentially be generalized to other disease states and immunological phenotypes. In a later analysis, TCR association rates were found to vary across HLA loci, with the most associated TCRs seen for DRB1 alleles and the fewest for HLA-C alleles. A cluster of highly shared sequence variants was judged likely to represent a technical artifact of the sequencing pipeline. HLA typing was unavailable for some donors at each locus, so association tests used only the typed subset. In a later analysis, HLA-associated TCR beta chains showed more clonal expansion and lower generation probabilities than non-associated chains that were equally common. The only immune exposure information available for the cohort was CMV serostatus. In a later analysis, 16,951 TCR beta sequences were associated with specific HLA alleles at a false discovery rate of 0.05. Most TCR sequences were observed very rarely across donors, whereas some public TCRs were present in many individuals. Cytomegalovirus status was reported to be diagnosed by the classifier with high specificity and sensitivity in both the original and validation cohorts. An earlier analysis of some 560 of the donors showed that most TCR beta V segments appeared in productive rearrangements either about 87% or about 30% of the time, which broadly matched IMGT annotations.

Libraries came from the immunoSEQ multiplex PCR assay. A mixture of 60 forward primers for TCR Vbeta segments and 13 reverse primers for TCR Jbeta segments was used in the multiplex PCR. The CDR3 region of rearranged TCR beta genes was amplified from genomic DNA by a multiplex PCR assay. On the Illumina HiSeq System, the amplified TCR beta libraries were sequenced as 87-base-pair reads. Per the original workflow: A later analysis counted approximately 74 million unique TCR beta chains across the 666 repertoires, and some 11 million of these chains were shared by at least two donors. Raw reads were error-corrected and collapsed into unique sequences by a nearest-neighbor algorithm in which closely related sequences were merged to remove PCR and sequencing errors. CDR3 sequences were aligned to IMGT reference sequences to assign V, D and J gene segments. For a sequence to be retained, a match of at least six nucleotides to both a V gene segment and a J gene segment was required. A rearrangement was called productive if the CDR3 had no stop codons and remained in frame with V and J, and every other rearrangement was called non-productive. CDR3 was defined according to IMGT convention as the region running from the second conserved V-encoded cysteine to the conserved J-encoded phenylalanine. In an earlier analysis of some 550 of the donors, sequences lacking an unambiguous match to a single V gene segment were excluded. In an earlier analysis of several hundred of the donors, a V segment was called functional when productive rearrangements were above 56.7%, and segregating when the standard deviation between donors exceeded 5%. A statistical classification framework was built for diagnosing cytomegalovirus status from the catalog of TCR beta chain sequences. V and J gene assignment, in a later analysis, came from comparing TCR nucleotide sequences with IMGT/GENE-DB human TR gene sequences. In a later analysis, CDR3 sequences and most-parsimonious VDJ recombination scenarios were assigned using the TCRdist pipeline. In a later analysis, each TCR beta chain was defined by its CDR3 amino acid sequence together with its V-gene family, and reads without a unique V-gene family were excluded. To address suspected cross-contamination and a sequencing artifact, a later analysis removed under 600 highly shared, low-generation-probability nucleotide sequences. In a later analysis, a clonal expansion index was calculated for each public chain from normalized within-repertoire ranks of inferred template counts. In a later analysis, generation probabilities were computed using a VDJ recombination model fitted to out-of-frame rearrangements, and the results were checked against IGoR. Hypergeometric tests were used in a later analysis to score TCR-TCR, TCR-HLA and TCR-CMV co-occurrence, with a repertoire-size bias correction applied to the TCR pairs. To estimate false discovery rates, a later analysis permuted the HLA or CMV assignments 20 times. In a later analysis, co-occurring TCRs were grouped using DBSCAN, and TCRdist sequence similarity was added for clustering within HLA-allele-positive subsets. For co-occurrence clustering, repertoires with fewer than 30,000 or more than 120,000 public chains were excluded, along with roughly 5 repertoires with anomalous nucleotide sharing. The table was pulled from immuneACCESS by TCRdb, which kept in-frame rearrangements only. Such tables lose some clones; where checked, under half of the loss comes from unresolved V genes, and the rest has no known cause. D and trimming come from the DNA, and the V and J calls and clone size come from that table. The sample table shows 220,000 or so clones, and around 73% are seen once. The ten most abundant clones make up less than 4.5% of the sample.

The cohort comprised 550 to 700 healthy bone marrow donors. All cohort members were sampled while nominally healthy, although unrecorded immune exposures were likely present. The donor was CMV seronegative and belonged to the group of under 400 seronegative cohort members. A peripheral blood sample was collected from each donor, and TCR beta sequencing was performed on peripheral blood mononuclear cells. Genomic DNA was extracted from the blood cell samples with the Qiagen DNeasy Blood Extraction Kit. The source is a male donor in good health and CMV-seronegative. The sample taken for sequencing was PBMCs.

The CDR3 loop reads CASSPGTGGPYNEQFF. The bases read TGTGCCAGCAGCCCCGGGACAGGGGGTCCCTACAATGAGCAGTTCTTC. The rearrangement joined TRBV5-4 to TRBJ2-1; 11 bases in the junction line up with TRBD1. From its cysteine to its phenylalanine, the CDR3 spans 16 amino acids. This entry keeps only the CDR3 DNA: 48 bases, framed from base 1. The germline V gene (reference sequence) sets CDR1 to SGHNT and CDR2 to YYREEE. Trimming takes 4 bases off V and 2 bases off J; junction bases not matched to a gene: 5.